This T cell receptor beta chain was observed in a study of cytomegalovirus exposure and HLA in healthy donors. General study results and limits: As a later analysis showed, a missense DCLRE1C variant was linked to trimming of TCR beta V- and J-genes. Data from an earlier analysis indicated that most TCR beta V segments were productive either about 87% or about 30% of the time.

Germline loops: CDR1 SGHRS, CDR2 YFSETQ. The V gene end was trimmed by 0 bases and the J gene end by 2 bases; junction bases not matched to a gene: 10. The CDR3 loop spans 18 amino acids. The primer mix had 60 Vbeta and 13 Jbeta primers. Here immunoSEQ multiplex PCR was the method, and the copy in TCRdb shows in-frame clones only, minus some. The sample contains about 200,000 clones, just over 75% of which appear only once. As concerns this clone: What it binds is unknown.

The rearrangement links TRBV5-1 to TRBJ2-5; 10 nucleotides line up with TRBD2. Material for sequencing was PBMCs. This receptor was obtained from a man aged 18 to 35 in good health and CMV-seronegative. The CDR3, as DNA: TGCGCCAGCAGCTTGGACCCTAGCGGGAGCCCTAGTCAAGAGACCCAGTACTTC. Translated, it gives CASSLDPSGSPSQETQYF.